This T cell receptor beta chain is from a study of vaccination effects on CD4 cells after COVID-19. Study-level information: Two doses of either BNT162b2 or mRNA-1273 were given to each participant.

Study results and caveats: Infection-derived and vaccine-derived clones contracted markedly late after vaccination. The study had few convalescent patients and no early post-infection timepoints.

Of note for this clone: The antigen remains unidentified.

Viral peptide pools were used in the ViraFEST assay to expand antigen-specific CD4+ T cells, and sequencing came afterward. It was after 10 days of culture that CD4+ T cells were isolated. Negative nucleocapsid antibody tests before and after vaccination confirmed no previous SARS-CoV-2 infection. The authors exchanged half the medium for IL-2 medium on days 3 and 7. CDR1 and CDR2 (germline): SNHLY, FYNNEI. The CDR3 is 16 residues long. Between the trimmed V and J ends, which lost 1 base and 0 bases, there was a span of 10 bases. Method: immunoSEQ multiplex PCR; TCRdb's copy keeps in-frame clones and lacks some. The sample consists of 20,000 to 25,000 clones, about 65% of them appearing once.

The source material was CD4+ T cells from PBMCs cultured with HCoV-NL63 spike peptides, sampled before COVID-19 vaccination. This sequence joins TRBV2 and TRBJ2-1; D gene uncertain. The clonotype comes from a human donor who received a COVID-19 vaccine. CDR3 nucleotide sequence: TGTGCCAGCAGTGAAGAGGCCCTCCTCTCCTACAATGAGCAGTTCTTC. Protein product: CASSEEALLSYNEQFF.